The 20 T cell receptor beta chains below come from one sample, sequenced in a study of shared clonotypes between healthy human individuals. TCRdb's copy holds only in-frame clones and misses some; the assay was immunoSEQ multiplex PCR. The sample holds some 2,500,000 clones, 90% to 95% seen once. Sequences were obtained from naive CD4+ T cells from PBMCs. Subset here: CD45RA+ positively selected. Source of these receptors: a man younger than 35 in good health. Some clones in this sample may be carry-over from other donors' samples.

The J gene is TRBJ2-7, the V gene TRBV18; 8 nucleotides match TRBD1. This CDR3 has 15 residues. Germline V gene lookup returns CDR1 KGHSH and CDR2 LQKENI. With V trimmed by 6 bases and J by 5 bases, 12 bases remained unmatched. The CDR3, as DNA: TGTGCCAGCTCCCGCAGAGAGGCAGGGGGCCACGAGCAGTACTTC. Protein product: CASSRREAGGHEQYF.

V is TRBV6-5 and J is TRBJ1-5; 11 bases match TRBD1. The CDR3 contains 13 residues. Trimming at V came to 8 bases and at J to 5 bases, leaving 2 bases not matched to a gene. CDR1 is MNHEY, CDR2 SVGAGI, per germline. The CDR3 DNA reads as TGTGCCAGCGGACAGGGGGCGGATCAGCCCCAGCATTTT. Translating gives CASGQGADQPQHF.

CDR3 nucleotide sequence: TGCGCCAGCAGTGAGAGGCTAGCGGGAGTTGGGCAGTTCTTC. Translation: CASSERLAGVGQFF. The chain uses TRBV10-1 and TRBJ2-1; 10 bases agree with TRBD2. The germline V gene encodes CDR1 WNHNN and CDR2 SYGVQD (reference sequence). Trimming cost V 2 bases and J 12 bases; bases outside gene matches: 7. There are 14 residues in the CDR3.

The chain uses TRBV7-2 and TRBJ1-1; D may be TRBD1 (6 bases). V was cut by 7 bases and J by 4 bases, with 19 bases left in between. Germline values: CDR1 SGHTA, CDR2 FQGNSA. The CDR3 contains 15 residues. The CDR3 protein is CASTIRGGAGTEAFF. DNA for the CDR3: TGTGCCAGCACCATTAGGGGGGGGGCTGGCACTGAAGCTTTCTTT. Full variable domain (missing parts from reference TRBV7-2 and TRBJ1-1): GAGVSQSPSNKVTEKGKDVELRCDPISGHTALYWYRQSLGQGLEFLIYFQGNSAPDKSGLPSDRFSAERTGGSVSTLTIQRTQQEDSAVYLCASTIRGGAGTEAFFGQGTRLTVV.

Comments on this clone: Distinct nucleotide sequences in the sample also encode this CDR3. This chain connects TRBV28 to TRBJ2-7, with TRBD1 matching 7 bases. Germline V gene sequence: CDR1 MDHEN, CDR2 SYDVKM. The CDR3 covers 15 residues. V lost 4 bases to trimming and J lost 1 base; unmatched junction nucleotides: 7. Written as DNA, the CDR3 is TGTGCCAGCAGTTCGACCGGGACAGTTTCCTACGAGCAGTACTTC. It is translated as CASSSTGTVSYEQYF.

This chain links TRBV4-1 with TRBJ2-3, with 8 bases aligning to TRBD1. Per the germline V gene, CDR1 is MGHRA and CDR2 is YSYEKL. After removal of 4 bases from V and 3 bases from J, the junction contained 9 bases not matched to a gene. This CDR3 is 16 amino acids long. The chain's CDR3 is CASSPMTGAKTDTQYF. The CDR3 DNA follows: TGCGCCAGCAGCCCCATGACAGGGGCTAAAACAGATACGCAGTATTTT.

In the case of this clone: This sample also contains other DNA sequences that code for the same CDR3. The chain recombines TRBV28 with TRBJ1-2, with no clear D. The CDR3 is 13 amino acids. The germline CDR1 and CDR2 sequences are MDHEN and SYDVKM. Trimming took off 3 bases at V and 6 bases at J, with 11 bases between the two ends. The CDR3 is CASSFRAGHGYTF. The DNA for the CDR3 is TGTGCCAGCAGTTTTCGGGCAGGCCATGGCTACACCTTC.

The rearrangement uses TRBV5-1 and TRBJ2-3; no clear D. The CDR3 is 12 residues long. Between the trimmed V and J ends, which lost 4 bases and 7 bases, there was a span of 10 bases. Germline CDR1 reads SGHRS; CDR2 reads YFSETQ. This CDR3 reads CASSHDTYTQYF. The CDR3 DNA reads as TGCGCCAGCAGCCATGACACCTATACGCAGTATTTT.

The V and J genes are TRBV7-3 and TRBJ1-1; 8 nucleotides line up with TRBD1. The CDR3 contains 16 residues. V trimming: 4 bases; J trimming: 4 bases; junction bases outside the gene matches: 11. Germline V gives CDR1 SGHTA, CDR2 FQGTGA. The DNA of the CDR3 is TGTGCCAGCAGCTCACTACGAGGACAGGGTGCCACTGAAGCTTTCTTT. Amino acids: CASSSLRGQGATEAFF.

The V call is TRBV25-1, the J call TRBJ2-5, with 8 bases identical to TRBD1. The CDR3 sequence is 15 residues long. The J segment lost 4 bases and the V segment lost 3 bases, leaving 7 bases of the junction unmatched. Germline V lookup: CDR1 MGHDK, CDR2 SYGVNS. DNA of the CDR3: TGTGCCAGCAGTGATGGACAGGGTAGTTCAGAGACCCAGTACTTC. Encoded protein: CASSDGQGSSETQYF.

V usage is TRBV5-4 and J usage is TRBJ2-5, with 8 bases identical to TRBD1. The germline CDR1 and CDR2 sequences are SGHNT and YYREEE (reference sequence). The length of the CDR3 is 16 residues. J was trimmed by 0 bases and V by 0 bases; bases with no gene match: 4. CDR3 sequence (DNA): TGTGCCAGCAGCTTGGGGACAGGGCCCTACCAAGAGACCCAGTACTTC. Encoded protein: CASSLGTGPYQETQYF.

J is TRBJ2-7 and V is TRBV6-6; D gene ambiguous. The CDR3 spans 13 residues. Looked up from germline, CDR1 is MNHNY and CDR2 is SVGAGI (reference sequence). Trimming removed 3 bases from V and 9 bases from J, with 15 bases in between. The CDR3 is CASSYQSAQAQYF. In nucleotides, the CDR3 is TGTGCCAGCAGTTATCAGTCCGCCCAGGCGCAGTACTTC.

J is TRBJ1-4 and V is TRBV7-8; 9 nucleotides match TRBD1. The CDR3 consists of 15 residues. The junction had 11 bases not matched to a gene; V was cut back by 7 bases and J by 8 bases. Germline-derived CDR1 and CDR2 are SGHVS and FQNEAQ. The CDR3 protein is CASKKGTGPSEKLFF. CDR3 DNA sequence: TGTGCCAGCAAGAAAGGGACAGGGCCATCCGAAAAACTGTTTTTT. The full variable domain, in which reference TRBV7-8 and TRBJ1-4 provide the parts outside the CDR3, is GAGVSQSPRYKVAKRGQDVALRCDPISGHVSLFWYQQALGQGPEFLTYFQNEAQLDKSGLPSDRFFAERPEGSVSTLKIQRTQQEDSAVYLCASKKGTGPSEKLFFGSGTQLSVL.

The rearrangement uses TRBV5-1 and TRBJ1-2; 7 nucleotides match TRBD1. With 0 bases clipped from V and 3 bases from J, the junction kept 5 bases outside the gene matches. CDR3 length: 15 residues. Germline values: CDR1 SGHRS, CDR2 YFSETQ. In DNA form, the CDR3 reads TGCGCCAGCAGCTTGGCGACCAGGGGGGACTATGGCTACACCTTC. Residues: CASSLATRGDYGYTF.

Note on this clone: The same CDR3 is also encoded by other DNA sequences in this sample. This rearrangement joins TRBV15 to TRBJ2-5, with no clear D. The germline V gene encodes CDR1 LNHNV and CDR2 YYDKDF (reference sequence). This CDR3 comprises 14 residues. Trimming removed 1 base at V and 1 base at J, with 7 bases between. This chain's CDR3 is CATSRVGGQETQYF. The DNA for the CDR3 is TGTGCCACCAGCAGAGTTGGCGGCCAAGAGACCCAGTACTTC.

The gene calls are TRBV28 and TRBJ1-4; D is unresolved. Trimming removed 4 bases at V and 8 bases at J, with 14 bases between. CDR3 length: 14 residues. The germline V gene encodes CDR1 MDHEN and CDR2 SYDVKM. CDR3 DNA: TGTGCCAGCAGTTCCTCACCACTACAGGAAAAACTGTTTTTT. Translated, it gives CASSSSPLQEKLFF.

The gene calls are TRBV28 and TRBJ2-1; 10 bases map to TRBD2. V gave up 7 bases and J gave up 6 bases; unmatched junction bases: 12. The CDR3 is made up of 16 amino acids. In germline, CDR1 is MDHEN, CDR2 SYDVKM. This CDR3 is CASTIPGLAETNEQFF. CDR3 coding DNA: TGTGCCAGCACTATTCCCGGACTAGCGGAGACCAATGAGCAGTTCTTC. Complete variable domain (other parts from reference TRBV28 and TRBJ2-1): DVKVTQSSRYLVKRTGEKVFLECVQDMDHENMFWYRQDPGLGLRLIYFSYDVKMKEKGDIPEGYSVSREKKERFSLILESASTNQTSMYLCASTIPGLAETNEQFFGPGTRLTVL.

In the case of this clone: Distinct nucleotide sequences in the sample also encode this CDR3. This rearrangement joins TRBV10-3 to TRBJ1-2, with TRBD1 matching over 7 bases. CDR1 and CDR2 (germline): ENHRY, SYGVKD. The J segment lost 6 bases and the V segment lost 6 bases, leaving 4 bases of the junction unmatched. The CDR3 runs to 12 residues. In DNA, the CDR3 is TGTGCCATCAGCCGACAGGGTGATGGCTACACCTTC. Its translation: CAISRQGDGYTF.

Comments on this clone: Distinct nucleotide sequences in the sample also encode this CDR3. The rearrangement uses TRBV19 and TRBJ1-2; TRBD1 matches 11 bases. The junction had 3 bases not matched to a gene; V was cut back by 4 bases and J by 2 bases. This CDR3 comprises 15 residues. CDR1 and CDR2 from the germline V gene are LNHDA and SQIVND (reference sequence). The CDR3 reads CASSTRDRGNYGYTF. The CDR3 DNA reads as TGTGCCAGTAGTACCCGGGACAGGGGGAACTATGGCTACACCTTC.

The chain combines TRBV5-4 with TRBJ2-3, with D perhaps assigned TRBD1 or TRBD2 (5 bases each). V lost 2 bases to trimming and J lost 3 bases, with 13 bases between them. Germline-derived CDR1 and CDR2 are SGHNT and YYREEE (reference sequence). The CDR3 is made up of 15 amino acids. In nucleotides, the CDR3 is TGTGCCAGCAGCTTAGGTCCGGGGCCTACAGATACGCAGTATTTT. Translation: CASSLGPGPTDTQYF.